Shown below are 26 T cell receptor beta chains from a single sample sequenced in a study of type 1 regulatory T cells. For these receptors, no antigen is known. TCRdb ran MiXCR on the reads and lists one entry per CDR3 protein. This sample has about 42,000 distinct CDR3 sequences; over 9% occur once, and the top ten carry 6.5% to 9%. Sequencing input: cultured non-Tr1 T cells, either the whole culture or a sorted T cell fraction (not recorded which). The receptor set was obtained from a human donor in good health.

The sample holds a few counts of this clonotype. The chain links TRBV4-1 to TRBJ2-2; 11 bases fit TRBD2. Unmatched junction bases numbered 10, after V lost 3 bases and J lost 4 bases. The CDR3 runs 18 residues. Germline CDR1 and CDR2: MGHRA and YSYEKL. CDR3 nucleotides: TGCGCCAGCAGCCAGGGAGGACTAGCGGGCGTTGGCACCGGGGAGCTGTTTTTT. As protein: CASSQGGLAGVGTGELFF.

The chain combines TRBV20-1 with TRBJ1-4, with 9 bases fitting TRBD1. After removal of 5 bases from V and 8 bases from J, the junction contained 6 bases not matched to a gene. CDR1 and CDR2 (germline): DFQATT, SNEGSKA (reference sequence). This CDR3 has 13 residues. The CDR3 reads CSALTGGEEKLFF. The CDR3 nucleotides are TGCAGTGCTCTGACAGGGGGTGAGGAAAAACTGTTTTTT.

The chain carries TRBV24-1 and TRBJ2-1, with D unresolved. Per the germline V gene, CDR1 is KGHDR and CDR2 is SFDVKD. This CDR3 comprises 14 residues. V gave up 5 bases and J gave up 1 base, with 8 bases separating them. In DNA form, the CDR3 reads TGTGCCACCAGTGTCTCCCCGTCCTACAATGAGCAGTTCTTC. This translates into CATSVSPSYNEQFF.

The rearrangement joins TRBV12-3 or TRBV12-4 to TRBJ2-3; D is undetermined. The CDR3 loop spans 14 amino acids. Between the trimmed V and J ends, which lost 3 bases and 2 bases, there was a span of 9 bases. CDR3 region: CASSLSPNTDTQYF. CDR3 nucleotide sequence: TGTGCCAGCAGTTTGTCACCAAACACAGATACGCAGTATTTT.

This clonotype was seen many times. The chain has TRBV28 and TRBJ2-1; the D gene is possibly TRBD2 (5 bases). The CDR3 is 17 residues long. V lost 6 bases to trimming and J lost 2 bases, with 20 bases between them. The V gene's germline CDR1 is MDHEN and CDR2 SYDVKM. The CDR3 DNA follows: TGTGCCAGCAGCCCGGCTCAGGCGGGCGGAACCTACAATGAGCAGTTCTTC. Translating it yields CASSPAQAGGTYNEQFF.

This chain connects TRBV5-1 to TRBJ2-1; 8 bases are a match to TRBD1. This CDR3 has 14 amino acids. J gave up 9 bases and V 6 bases, and 11 bases lay outside the gene matches. Germline loops: CDR1 SGHRS, CDR2 YFSETQ. Written as DNA, the CDR3 is TGCGCCAGCACCACCTCTCTGGGGACAGGTGAGCAGTTCTTC. As protein: CASTTSLGTGEQFF.

This clonotype was counted at least ten times. The rearrangement uses TRBV18 and TRBJ2-7, with D possibly being TRBD2 (6 bases). Trimming left V 5 bases short and J 4 bases short, with 6 bases between. The length of the CDR3 is 11 residues. The germline gives CDR1 KGHSH, CDR2 LQKENI. CDR3 protein: CASSGRYEQYF. The DNA for the CDR3 is TGTGCCAGCTCAGGGAGGTACGAGCAGTACTTC.

V and J are TRBV18 and TRBJ2-3; unclear D gene. V lost 3 bases to trimming and J lost 2 bases, with 12 bases between them. CDR1 and CDR2 (germline): KGHSH, LQKENI. The CDR3 extends over 15 amino acids. In DNA form, the CDR3 reads TGTGCCAGCTCACCCCAGGTGCGGTCCACAGATACGCAGTATTTT. This encodes CASSPQVRSTDTQYF.

Details on this clonotype: It is likely a read error, because the conserved phenylalanine at the end of the CDR3 is missing. The chain recombines TRBV20-1 with TRBJ2-5, with a tentative D call TRBD1 (5 bases). Germline CDR1 DFQATT, CDR2 SNEGSKA (reference sequence). The CDR3 contains 14 residues. Trimming pared 5 bases from V and 1 base from J, leaving 14 bases between. The CDR3: CSASTGRIQETQYI. The CDR3 bases are TGCAGTGCTTCCACAGGACGGATCCAAGAGACCCAGTACATC.

This clonotype was seen repeatedly, ten times or more. The chain carries TRBV7-2 and TRBJ1-2; D ambiguous. This CDR3 comprises 14 residues. Trimming stripped 4 bases from V and 5 bases from J, with 14 bases between. CDR1 and CDR2 from the germline V gene are SGHTA and FQGNSA. In DNA form, the CDR3 reads TGTGCCAGCAGCTCCGGGGTGCCCCCGTATGGCTACACCTTC. This codes for CASSSGVPPYGYTF.

The V call is TRBV5-1, the J call TRBJ2-7; TRBD1 aligns across 12 bases. Per the germline V gene, CDR1 is SGHRS and CDR2 is YFSETQ. The CDR3 runs to 15 residues. V shed 2 bases and J 5 bases; nucleotides not matched to a gene: 5. The chain's CDR3 is CASSLPGQGAHEQYF. The CDR3 nucleotides are TGCGCCAGCAGCTTACCGGGACAGGGGGCCCACGAGCAGTACTTC.

This clonotype was seen repeatedly, ten times or more. The chain links TRBV5-1 to TRBJ2-1; TRBD1 might be the D (5 bases). Germline lookup yields CDR1 SGHRS and CDR2 YFSETQ. The CDR3 totals 17 residues. Trimming took off 0 bases at V and 7 bases at J, with 20 bases between the two ends. The CDR3 coding sequence is TGCGCCAGCAGCTTGGGGGTAGCCAGGGTGAAAGGAAATGAGCAGTTCTTC. As protein: CASSLGVARVKGNEQFF.

The gene calls are TRBV15 and TRBJ2-7; D might be TRBD2 (6 bases). The CDR3 covers 15 residues. CDR1 is LNHNV, CDR2 YYDKDF, per germline (reference sequence). Between the trimmed V and J ends, which lost 1 base and 4 bases, there was a span of 14 bases. CDR3 amino acids: CATSRGVSGNYEQYF. CDR3 sequence (DNA): TGTGCCACCAGCAGAGGTGTTAGCGGAAATTACGAGCAGTACTTC.

In the case of this clonotype: This clone may be a read error of a much larger clone one base away. The J gene is TRBJ2-5, the V gene TRBV5-1; D is unclear. The CDR3 has 15 amino acids. The germline CDR1 and CDR2 sequences are SGHRS and YFSETQ. The CDR3 DNA reads as TGCGCCAACAGCTTGGGGTCAGCGCCCCAAGAGACCCAGTACTTC. Translation: CANSLGSAPQETQYF. The variable domain in full, completed from reference TRBV5-1 and TRBJ2-5, reads KAGVTQTPRYLIKTRGQQVTLSCSPISGHRSVSWYQQTPGQGLQFLFEYFSETQRNKGNFPGRFSGRQFSNSRSEMNVSTLELGDSALYLCANSLGSAPQETQYFGPGTRLLVL.

The V call is TRBV5-1, the J call TRBJ2-7, with D hard to call. CDR3 length equals 14 residues. CDR1 and CDR2 (germline): SGHRS, YFSETQ. Trimming shortened V by 0 bases and J by 6 bases, and 13 bases separated the two germline ends. The CDR3 nucleotides read TGCGCCAGCAGCTTGGACAGAGTAGGGCTCGAGCAGTACTTC. The encoded protein is CASSLDRVGLEQYF.

This clonotype was seen more than once but under ten times. The rearrangement uses TRBV7-9 and TRBJ1-1; TRBD1 is a possible D gene (6 bases). Germline CDR1 SEHNR, CDR2 FQNEAQ (reference sequence). V was pared by 0 bases and J by 3 bases, with 14 bases between. The CDR3 sequence is 16 residues long. As DNA, the CDR3 is TGTGCCAGCAGCTTAGCAGTGGGCAGGGGAGACACTGAAGCTTTCTTT. Translated, it gives CASSLAVGRGDTEAFF.

This clonotype was seen ten or more times. The J gene is TRBJ2-1, the V gene TRBV12-3 or TRBV12-4; a weak D match, TRBD2 (5 bases). Trimming shortened V by 5 bases and J by 8 bases, and 7 bases separated the two germline ends. There are 11 residues in the CDR3. The CDR3 loop is CASSRGYEQFF. The CDR3 bases are TGTGCCAGCAGTAGAGGGTATGAGCAGTTCTTC.

This clonotype appeared a few times. The V gene is TRBV28, the J gene TRBJ1-2; D is possibly TRBD1 (5 bases). Looked up from germline, CDR1 is MDHEN and CDR2 is SYDVKM. CDR3 length: 13 residues. V was pared by 2 bases and J by 6 bases, with 10 bases between. This CDR3 is CASSLLVGDGYTF. In DNA form, the CDR3 reads TGTGCCAGCAGTTTACTGGTAGGGGATGGCTACACCTTC.

This clonotype was seen at least ten times. J is TRBJ2-1 and V is TRBV20-1; 7 nucleotides match TRBD2. The V segment lost 4 bases and the J segment 9 bases; nucleotides outside the gene matches: 6. This CDR3 is 12 amino acids long. Germline-derived CDR1 and CDR2 are DFQATT and SNEGSKA (reference sequence). DNA for the CDR3: TGCAGTGCTACTACATCGGGGGGTGAGCAGTTCTTC. It specifies CSATTSGGEQFF.

This clonotype has ten or more counts. V usage is TRBV5-1 and J usage is TRBJ2-3; D remains ambiguous. The CDR3 runs to 14 residues. Per the germline V gene, CDR1 is SGHRS and CDR2 is YFSETQ. Trimming removed 4 bases at V and 0 bases at J, with 9 bases between. The CDR3 spells CASSPGPSTDTQYF. As DNA, the CDR3 is TGCGCCAGCAGCCCCGGGCCTAGCACAGATACGCAGTATTTT.

Note on this clonotype: A much larger clone is a single base away; this may be a read error. The genes are TRBV28 and TRBJ2-1, with a weak D call TRBD2 (6 bases). Per germline, CDR1 MDHEN and CDR2 SYDVKM. CDR3 length: 18 amino acids. The DNA for the CDR3 is TGTGCCAGCAGTTCTATCGGGGTAGCGGTTAGCTCCTACAATGAGAAGTTCTTC. Amino acids: CASSSIGVAVSSYNEKFF. The complete variable domain, with remaining parts taken from reference TRBV28 and TRBJ2-1, reads DVKVTQSSRYLVKRTGEKVFLECVQDMDHENMFWYRQDPGLGLRLIYFSYDVKMKEKGDIPEGYSVSREKKERFSLILESASTNQTSMYLCASSSIGVAVSSYNEKFFGPGTRLTVL.

The sample holds many counts of this clonotype. This rearrangement joins TRBV20-1 to TRBJ1-1; weak D call: TRBD1 (6 bases). The germline gives CDR1 DFQATT, CDR2 SNEGSKA (reference sequence). V was pared by 1 base and J by 4 bases, with 16 bases between. The CDR3 contains 15 residues. The CDR3 spells CSARVRGPLGTEAFF. The CDR3 coding sequence is TGCAGTGCTAGAGTCAGGGGTCCGCTGGGCACTGAAGCTTTCTTT.

This clonotype was seen many times. The V and J genes are TRBV2 and TRBJ2-6, with D hard to call. V shed 11 bases and J shed 4 bases, with 15 bases lying between them. This CDR3 region has 14 residues. The V gene's germline CDR1 is SNHLY and CDR2 FYNNEI. CDR3 in DNA: TGTGCCTCCTCCGAGAGCTACGGGGCCAACGTCCTGACTTTC. This gives the protein CASSESYGANVLTF. Combining the CDR3 with reference TRBV2 and TRBJ2-6 gives the whole variable domain EPEVTQTPSHQVTQMGQEVILRCVPISNHLYFYWYRQILGQKVEFLVSFYNNEISEKSEIFDDQFSVERPDGSNFTLKIRSTKLEDSAMYFCASSESYGANVLTFGAGSRLTVL.

Of note for this clonotype: A much larger clone differs by one base, so this may be a read error. The chain joins TRBV5-1 to TRBJ2-3, with no clear D. Germline loops: CDR1 SGHRS, CDR2 YFSETQ. Trimming stripped 5 bases from V and 2 bases from J, with 15 bases between. This CDR3 has 15 residues. The chain's CDR3 is CASRFVGGTTDTQYF. In DNA, the CDR3 is TGCGCCAGCAGGTTCGTCGGCGGAACCACAGATACGCAGTATTTT.

At least ten counts were recorded for this clonotype. The gene calls are TRBV7-2 and TRBJ2-1; TRBD1 aligns across 9 bases. The length of the CDR3 is 12 residues. V was clipped by 3 bases and J by 14 bases; unmatched bases: 5. The germline V gene encodes CDR1 SGHTA and CDR2 FQGNSA. The CDR3 here is CASSLYRGQEFF. CDR3 coding DNA: TGTGCCAGCAGCTTGTACAGGGGGCAGGAGTTCTTC. Variable domain in full (rest from reference TRBV7-2 and TRBJ2-1): GAGVSQSPSNKVTEKGKDVELRCDPISGHTALYWYRQSLGQGLEFLIYFQGNSAPDKSGLPSDRFSAERTGGSVSTLTIQRTQQEDSAVYLCASSLYRGQEFFGPGTRLTVL.

As for this clonotype: Given a much more abundant clone one base away, this may be a read error. The chain couples TRBV20-1 to TRBJ1-1; 7 bases align to TRBD1. The germline V gene has CDR1 DFQATT and CDR2 SNEGSKA (reference sequence). The CDR3 covers 15 residues. The junction had 12 bases not matched to a gene; V was cut back by 0 bases and J by 8 bases. CDR3 in amino acids: CSARDPRTGELEAFF. The CDR3 DNA follows: TGCAGTGCTAGAGATCCTCGGACAGGTGAGCTCGAAGCTTTCTTT.